The clone carrying this TCR beta chain was seen a handful of times. Cohort allocation depended upon clinical history that participants reported. This record belongs to a study of blood T cell repertoires in COVID-19. For the study at large: Acute-phase and convalescent COVID-19 samples originated in the United States, Italy and Spain. The analysed material was cDNA or gDNA that came from T cells, B-cell-depleted T cells, or PBMCs.

The germline CDR1 and CDR2 sequences are MNHEY and SVGEGT. The length of the CDR3 is 15 residues. J was trimmed by 7 bases and V by 4 bases; bases with no gene match: 6. Method: immunoSEQ multiplex PCR; TCRdb's copy keeps in-frame clones and lacks some. The sample includes a few hundred thousand clones, less than 90% seen only once; the top ten take over 4.5%. Sequenced sample: PBMCs or T cells enriched from blood (not recorded which). This chain connects TRBV6-2 or TRBV6-3 to TRBJ1-6, with 8 bases matching TRBD1. This TCR was recovered from a woman between 50 and 59 years old who had recovered from COVID-19. CDR3: CASSSTGTGNSPLHF. The CDR3 coding sequence is TGTGCCAGCAGTTCGACGGGGACAGGCAATTCACCCCTCCACTTT.